The next 16 T cell receptor beta chains were all read from a single sample in a study of T cells after yellow fever vaccination. A single record per CDR3 protein comes from TCRdb applying MiXCR to the 5' RACE reads. The data hold around 100,000 distinct CDR3 sequences, with around 8% observed a single time. The starting material was CD8+ T cells sorted from PBMCs, obtained 45 days after the yellow fever booster vaccination. The receptors stem from a man aged 30 to 39 who received the YFV17D yellow fever vaccine.

The V call is TRBV27, the J call TRBJ2-1, with 12 bases matching TRBD2. There are 17 residues in the CDR3. Germline loops: CDR1 MNHEY, CDR2 SMNVEV (reference sequence). The junction had 7 bases not matched to a gene; V was cut back by 1 base and J by 6 bases. The CDR3 DNA is TGTGCCAGCAGTTTATTTCCCCTACTAGCGGGAGGCAATGAGCAGTTCTTC. Amino acid sequence: CASSLFPLLAGGNEQFF.

This clonotype was observed many times. This sequence joins TRBV4-3 and TRBJ1-1, with a tentative D call TRBD1 (5 bases). From germline, CDR1 is LGHNA and CDR2 YSLEER. V shed 0 bases and J shed 1 base, with 15 bases lying between them. This CDR3 contains 17 residues. Written as DNA, the CDR3 is TGCGCCAGCAGCCAAGACTTTGAAATGACAGAGAACACTGAAGCTTTCTTT. Protein product: CASSQDFEMTENTEAFF.

Many counts were recorded for this clonotype. This chain uses TRBV12-3 or TRBV12-4 with TRBJ2-7, with a possible D match to TRBD1 (5 bases). This CDR3 is 14 amino acids long. Deletions cut 4 bases from V and 3 bases from J, with 13 bases between. CDR3 sequence reads: CASSSRPGFYEQYF. CDR3 sequence (DNA): TGTGCCAGCAGTTCCCGGCCAGGGTTCTACGAGCAGTACTTC.

This clonotype appeared many times. The V call is TRBV29-1, the J call TRBJ1-2; D is perhaps TRBD1 (5 bases). Germline V gives CDR1 SQVTM, CDR2 ANQGSEA. The CDR3 extends over 15 amino acids. Trimming pared 6 bases from V and 3 bases from J, leaving 20 bases between. The CDR3 region has the DNA TGCAGCGTGTCTTCGTCGGAGGGGATGGACTATGGCTACACCTTC. Protein product: CSVSSSEGMDYGYTF.

The table lists this clonotype with a few counts. J is TRBJ2-1 and V is TRBV7-3, with no clear D. Trimming cost V 5 bases and J 9 bases, with 20 bases left between them. CDR3 length: 15 amino acids. Germline CDR1 SGHTA, CDR2 FQGTGA. The CDR3 region is CASSPQTSLLGEQFF. CDR3 bases: TGTGCCAGCAGCCCGCAGACCTCCCTTTTAGGTGAGCAGTTCTTC.

In this sample, this clonotype turned up many times. J is TRBJ2-1 and V is TRBV12-3 or TRBV12-4, with D maybe TRBD2 (6 bases). This CDR3 has 14 amino acids. V was pared by 3 bases and J by 12 bases, with 18 bases between. The CDR3 loop is CASSLGTSWEGQFF. The CDR3 DNA sequence: TGTGCCAGCAGTTTGGGTACTAGCTGGGAAGGGCAGTTCTTC.

This clonotype was found many times. This chain links TRBV29-1 with TRBJ2-1, with TRBD1 matching 9 bases. CDR1 and CDR2 (germline): SQVTM, ANQGSEA. The CDR3 loop spans 15 amino acids. J was trimmed by 7 bases and V by 0 bases; bases with no gene match: 7. The CDR3, as DNA: TGCAGCGTTGAAGAGAGGACAGGGGTCAGTAATGAGCAGTTCTTC. This translates into CSVEERTGVSNEQFF.

V usage is TRBV10-3 and J usage is TRBJ2-1, with 14 bases that match TRBD2. The CDR3 contains 19 residues. After removal of 5 bases from V and 3 bases from J, the junction contained 12 bases not matched to a gene. The germline gives CDR1 ENHRY, CDR2 SYGVKD. This CDR3 is CAISFFLGTSGRNYNEQFF. As DNA, the CDR3 is TGTGCCATCAGTTTCTTCCTCGGGACTAGCGGGAGAAACTACAATGAGCAGTTCTTC.

The table lists this clonotype with many counts. The chain's CDR3 is CASSQDSLAGSSYEQYF. CDR3 coding DNA: TGCGCCAGCAGCCAAGATTCGCTAGCGGGAAGCTCCTACGAGCAGTACTTC. The rearrangement joins TRBV4-3 to TRBJ2-7, with TRBD2 matching 9 bases. CDR1 is LGHNA and CDR2 is YSLEER in the germline V gene. Trimming at V came to 0 bases and at J to 0 bases, leaving 6 bases not matched to a gene. This CDR3 region has 17 residues.

This clonotype was seen a handful of times. CDR3: CASSTPGQGDPPVPAGANVLTF. In DNA form, the CDR3 reads TGTGCCAGCAGTACACCGGGACAGGGTGATCCCCCGGTCCCGGCTGGGGCCAACGTCCTGACTTTC. V usage is TRBV6-2 or TRBV6-3 and J usage is TRBJ2-6, with 9 bases identical to TRBD1. Germline V gene sequence: CDR1 MNHEY, CDR2 SVGEGT. V lost 5 bases, J lost 2 bases, and 22 bases stayed unmatched. The length of the CDR3 is 22 residues.

The sample holds a few counts of this clonotype. This rearrangement joins TRBV5-4 to TRBJ2-1; 11 bases are shared with TRBD2. J lost 8 bases, V lost 4 bases, and 14 bases had no gene match. Germline V gene sequence: CDR1 SGHNT, CDR2 YYREEE (reference sequence). CDR3 length: 17 residues. DNA for the CDR3: TGTGCCAGCAGCCTGGGAGCTAGCGGGAGGTCTAGAGATGAGCAGTTCTTC. Translation gives CASSLGASGRSRDEQFF.

The sample holds a few counts of this clonotype. J is TRBJ2-1 and V is TRBV3-1; D is perhaps TRBD2 (5 bases). Trimming pared 1 base from V and 2 bases from J, leaving 12 bases between. CDR3 length: 16 amino acids. CDR1 and CDR2 from the germline V gene are LGHDT and YNNKEL (reference sequence). The CDR3 region has the DNA TGTGCCAGCAGCCAAGTAAGAGCGGCTACCTACAATGAGCAGTTCTTC. This sequence encodes CASSQVRAATYNEQFF.

The table lists this clonotype with many counts. The V gene is TRBV10-3, the J gene TRBJ2-5; 7 positions match TRBD1. Per the germline V gene, CDR1 is ENHRY and CDR2 is SYGVKD. J lost 3 bases, V lost 9 bases, and 4 bases had no gene match. The CDR3 covers 12 residues. CDR3 bases: TGTGCCATGGGAACAGGGGAAGAGACCCAGTACTTC. It specifies CAMGTGEETQYF.

This clonotype has just a few counts. The chain employs TRBV4-3 and TRBJ2-3; 10 bases fit TRBD2. This CDR3 spans 18 amino acids. Germline loops: CDR1 LGHNA, CDR2 YSLEER. The V segment lost 0 bases and the J segment 4 bases; nucleotides outside the gene matches: 10. In DNA, the CDR3 is TGCGCCAGCAGCCAAGATCCGACCGCTAGCGGGAGCGCAGATACGCAGTATTTT. Translation: CASSQDPTASGSADTQYF.

This clonotype showed up many times. This sequence joins TRBV27 and TRBJ2-7, with D possibly being TRBD2 (6 bases). V dropped 6 bases and J dropped 0 bases, with 9 bases sitting between them. CDR1 is MNHEY and CDR2 is SMNVEV in the germline V gene (reference sequence). This CDR3 contains 13 residues. The CDR3 DNA sequence: TGTGCCAGCAGCCTAGCGTTCTCCTACGAGCAGTACTTC. It is translated as CASSLAFSYEQYF.

The chain employs TRBV6-2 or TRBV6-3 and TRBJ2-2; 9 bases agree with TRBD1. The length of the CDR3 is 15 residues. From germline, CDR1 is MNHEY and CDR2 SVGEGT. The V gene end was trimmed by 6 bases and the J gene end by 4 bases; junction bases not matched to a gene: 6. CDR3 sequence: CASSLGQGFTGELFF. The CDR3 nucleotides are TGTGCCAGCAGCCTGGGACAGGGATTCACCGGGGAGCTGTTTTTT.